The 25 T cell receptor beta chains below all came from one sample that was sequenced in a study of blood T cells in healthy people across ages. Through a sample-barcoded 5' primer and a J-beta primer mix, a second PCR was run for roughly 6 to 12 cycles. In TCRdb, the 5' RACE reads were re-called with MiXCR into one record per CDR3 protein. The sample lists about 600,000 distinct CDR3 sequences, around 48% occurring once. The specimen sequenced was blood. The source is a man older than 75 in good health.

Note on this clonotype: One end of the junction is discordant with germline, which a read error may explain. This sequence joins TRBV7-2 and TRBJ2-1; the D is unclear. Germline CDR1 and CDR2: SGHTA and FQGNSA. The CDR3 covers 13 residues. The CDR3 reads CAGSPLGAGEQFF. In nucleotides, the CDR3 is TGTGCCGGCAGCCCCTTGGGTGCAGGTGAGCAGTTCTTC.

The rearrangement links TRBV7-9 to TRBJ2-5; 13 bases align to TRBD2. The junction had 3 bases not matched to a gene; V was cut back by 1 base and J by 4 bases. Germline CDR1 is SEHNR and CDR2 is FQNEAQ (reference sequence). CDR3 length equals 16 residues. The CDR3 here is CASSLGLAGGRETQYF. Here the CDR3 DNA reads TGTGCCAGCAGCTTAGGACTAGCGGGGGGACGAGAGACCCAGTACTTC.

V is TRBV28 and J is TRBJ2-7; D is undetermined. The CDR3 has 13 amino acids. V was shortened by 3 bases and J by 2 bases, with 8 bases between the two germline ends. Germline values: CDR1 MDHEN, CDR2 SYDVKM. The CDR3 loop reads CASSLWQTYEQYF. In nucleotides, the CDR3 is TGTGCCAGCAGTTTGTGGCAGACCTACGAGCAGTACTTC.

Concerning this clonotype: This sequence may be a read error, since a much larger clone differs from it by one base. The chain recombines TRBV6-6 with TRBJ2-5; D gene unclear. In germline, CDR1 is MNHNY, CDR2 SVGAGI (reference sequence). The V and J ends lost 4 bases and 6 bases respectively, with 15 bases between them. This CDR3 has 14 residues. DNA for the CDR3: TGTGCCAGCAGTTCTGAAGGGAAGGCAAAGACCCAGTACTTC. It encodes CASSSEGKAKTQYF.

This chain uses TRBV20-1 with TRBJ2-3; D is perhaps TRBD2 (5 bases). Germline CDR1 and CDR2: DFQATT and SNEGSKA (reference sequence). This CDR3 comprises 14 residues. V was pared by 2 bases and J by 3 bases, with 12 bases between. This chain's CDR3 is CSARLPSSTDTQYF. CDR3 nucleotides: TGCAGTGCTAGACTCCCTAGCAGTACAGATACGCAGTATTTT.

This clonotype was seen more than once but under ten times. The chain recombines TRBV20-1 with TRBJ2-1; TRBD2 might be the D (6 bases). The DNA end is a closer match to TRBJ2-7, so the J assignment may be wrong. The germline gives CDR1 DFQATT, CDR2 SNEGSKA (reference sequence). The CDR3 runs to 14 residues. The CDR3 spells CSAVVLAVYNEQYF. The DNA for the CDR3 is TGCAGTGCTGTAGTACTAGCCGTATACAATGAGCAGTACTTC.

The chain uses TRBV6-2 or TRBV6-3 and TRBJ1-2; no reliable D call. CDR1 and CDR2 from the germline V gene are MNHEY and SVGEGT. Trimming took 6 bases from V and 10 from J, leaving 15 bases between them. This CDR3 spans 12 amino acids. This CDR3 reads CASSVDLRDYTF. CDR3 nucleotide sequence: TGTGCCAGCAGCGTGGACCTAAGGGACTACACCTTC.

This clonotype was counted many times. The J gene is TRBJ2-7, the V gene TRBV6-6; D gene uncertain. The CDR3 is made up of 12 amino acids. CDR1 and CDR2 (germline): MNHNY, SVGAGI (reference sequence). V was pared by 5 bases and J by 4 bases, with 9 bases between. The CDR3 sequence is CASSPLPYEQYF. The CDR3 DNA sequence: TGTGCCAGCAGTCCGCTACCATACGAGCAGTACTTC.

The V and J genes are TRBV7-2 and TRBJ2-3; D unresolved. Between the trimmed V and J ends, which lost 6 bases and 4 bases, there was a span of 11 bases. Germline lookup yields CDR1 SGHTA and CDR2 FQGNSA. This CDR3 has 13 residues. CDR3 coding DNA: TGTGCCAGCAGGGCCGCGGCTCCAGATACGCAGTATTTT. It specifies CASRAAAPDTQYF.

CDR3 bases: TGCGCCAGCAGCTCGAGTAGCGGGATTGCACGTGAGCAGTTCTTC. Its translation: CASSSSSGIAREQFF. The chain has TRBV5-1 and TRBJ2-1; 8 bases are shared with TRBD2. CDR1 is SGHRS, CDR2 YFSETQ, per germline. Losses at the gene ends were 3 bases for V and 9 bases for J; bases not matched to a gene: 11. This CDR3 has 15 residues. The whole variable domain, remainder taken from reference TRBV5-1 and TRBJ2-1, is KAGVTQTPRYLIKTRGQQVTLSCSPISGHRSVSWYQQTPGQGLQFLFEYFSETQRNKGNFPGRFSGRQFSNSRSEMNVSTLELGDSALYLCASSSSSGIAREQFFGPGTRLTVL.

This clonotype has only one observation. This rearrangement joins TRBV3-1 to TRBJ2-6; unclear D gene. Germline loops: CDR1 LGHDT, CDR2 YNNKEL (reference sequence). Deletions cut 1 base from V and 4 bases from J, with 17 bases between. The CDR3 contains 18 residues. CDR3 amino acids: CASSQVSHGRRGANVLTF. CDR3 nucleotides: TGTGCCAGCAGCCAAGTCTCACATGGCAGGCGGGGGGCCAACGTCCTGACTTTC.

The chain employs TRBV20-1 and TRBJ2-3; 9 bases are a match to TRBD2. Germline CDR1 reads DFQATT; CDR2 reads SNEGSKA (reference sequence). This CDR3 is 15 amino acids long. V lost 2 bases and J lost 6; bases outside the gene matches: 9. CDR3 sequence: CSARNRREGGDTQYF. In DNA, the CDR3 is TGCAGTGCTAGAAATCGGCGGGAGGGGGGGGATACGCAGTATTTT.

The chain is built from TRBV11-2 and TRBJ1-5; D gene uncertain. Germline assignment: CDR1 SGHAT and CDR2 FQNNGV. V lost 3 bases to trimming and J lost 6 bases, with 9 bases between them. This CDR3 spans 13 amino acids. For the CDR3, the DNA is TGTGCCAGCAGCTTCGGACGAGGTCAGCCCCAGCATTTT. This encodes CASSFGRGQPQHF.

Only a few counts were recorded for this clonotype. The chain uses TRBV7-2 and TRBJ2-7, with 7 bases aligning to TRBD1. The J call may be mistaken, given a closer DNA end match to TRBJ2-5. This CDR3 has 14 residues. Germline values: CDR1 SGHTA, CDR2 FQGNSA. CDR3 DNA sequence: TGTGCCAGCAGCCCCGACAGGGTGAGGGAGACCCAGTACTTC. This sequence encodes CASSPDRVRETQYF.

A single count supports this clonotype. The chain links TRBV7-3 to TRBJ2-1; TRBD1 is a possible D gene (6 bases). The CDR3 loop spans 14 amino acids. V gave up 4 bases and J gave up 8 bases, with 15 bases separating them. CDR1 SGHTA and CDR2 FQGTGA come from the germline V gene. CDR3 sequence: CASSSPQGYDEQFF. The CDR3 DNA reads TGTGCCAGCAGCTCCCCGCAGGGGTACGATGAGCAGTTCTTC.

This chain's CDR3 is CASSLEAGGKQFF. The CDR3 DNA is TGTGCCAGCAGCTTAGAGGCCGGGGGCAAGCAGTTCTTC. V is TRBV7-2 and J is TRBJ2-1; D possibly matches TRBD1 or TRBD2 (6 bases each). With 1 base removed from V and 11 bases from J, the gap between germline ends came to 12 bases. Germline CDR1 and CDR2: SGHTA and FQGNSA. The CDR3 is 13 residues long.

This clonotype was recorded a few times. The chain recombines TRBV20-1 with TRBJ2-1; 7 bases are shared with TRBD2. Germline values: CDR1 DFQATT, CDR2 SNEGSKA (reference sequence). V lost 6 bases and J lost 3; bases outside the gene matches: 8. The CDR3 consists of 14 residues. CDR3 sequence (DNA): TGCAGTGCCGCCGCCTCTAGCGGCTACAATGAGCAGTTCTTC. Translation: CSAAASSGYNEQFF.

This clonotype appeared a few times. A much larger clone differs from this one at a single base, so this may be a read error. The rearrangement joins TRBV6-5 to TRBJ2-7, with TRBD2 identical over 9 bases. CDR1 MNHEY and CDR2 SVGAGI come from the germline V gene. The junction had 13 bases not matched to a gene; V was cut back by 6 bases and J by 7 bases. The CDR3 is 15 residues long. The CDR3 nucleotides are TGTGCCAGCAGACGGTCTAGCGGGATGGGGAATGAGCAGTACTTC. Translation: CASRRSSGMGNEQYF.

This clonotype was detected a few times. An end of the junction does not agree with germline; a read error may underlie this. This chain connects TRBV15 to TRBJ2-1; tentatively, D is TRBD1 (6 bases). CDR1 and CDR2 from the germline V gene are LNHNV and YYDKDF (reference sequence). CDR3 length: 16 amino acids. Here the CDR3 DNA reads TGTGCCACCAGAAGAGGGGGAGAGGGGAGCAACAATGAGCAGTTCTTC. It yields the protein CATRRGGEGSNNEQFF.

The chain employs TRBV20-1 and TRBJ1-2; D not certain. Germline-derived CDR1 and CDR2 are DFQATT and SNEGSKA (reference sequence). The CDR3 totals 12 residues. Deletions cut 8 bases from V and 0 bases from J, with 10 bases between. CDR3 in amino acids: CSTYSANYGYTF. In DNA form, the CDR3 reads TGCAGTACCTATTCAGCTAACTATGGCTACACCTTC.

This clonotype was observed a few times. J is TRBJ2-1 and V is TRBV21-1. TRBV21-1 is labeled a pseudogene. The CDR3 loop spans 12 amino acids. The CDR3 region is CASSKLFPEQFF. The CDR3 DNA reads TGTGCCAGCAGCAAACTCTTCCCCGAGCAGTTCTTC.

The chain employs TRBV5-6 and TRBJ2-7, with D tentatively TRBD1 (6 bases). This CDR3 comprises 17 residues. Trimming shortened V by 0 bases and J by 2 bases, and 18 bases separated the two germline ends. Per germline, CDR1 SGHDT and CDR2 YYEEEE. CDR3 loop: CASSLAPTGKGAYEQYF. CDR3 DNA: TGTGCCAGCAGCTTGGCCCCTACAGGGAAGGGGGCCTACGAGCAGTACTTC.

The chain has TRBV28 and TRBJ1-5; D gene unclear. The CDR3 length is 15 residues. CDR1 and CDR2 (germline): MDHEN, SYDVKM. The V and J ends lost 7 bases and 0 bases respectively, with 13 bases between them. The DNA of the CDR3 is TGTGCCAGCAAGGCGGAGAAGTATAGCAATCAGCCCCAGCATTTT. Translated, it gives CASKAEKYSNQPQHF.

The chain recombines TRBV20-1 with TRBJ2-1; 10 bases line up with TRBD2. CDR1 is DFQATT and CDR2 is SNEGSKA in the germline V gene (reference sequence). The CDR3 has 19 residues. V trimming: 3 bases; J trimming: 2 bases; junction bases outside the gene matches: 16. The CDR3 sequence: CSASSASGGRFRAYNEQFF. The CDR3 DNA is TGCAGTGCTAGCTCGGCTAGCGGGGGTCGCTTCAGGGCCTACAATGAGCAGTTCTTC.

V usage is TRBV10-3 and J usage is TRBJ1-1, with 7 nucleotides matching TRBD1. V gave up 6 bases and J gave up 2 bases; unmatched junction bases: 6. This CDR3 contains 14 residues. The germline gives CDR1 ENHRY, CDR2 SYGVKD. This CDR3 is CAISTGTVNTEAFF. The CDR3 nucleotides are TGTGCCATCAGCACCGGGACAGTCAACACTGAAGCTTTCTTT.